This T cell receptor (beta chain) was documented in a study of blood T cell repertoires in COVID-19. Study in general: Sites in the United States, Italy and Spain provided acute and convalescent COVID-19 samples.

In the study's own analysis: Reference gene primer amplification in the assay estimated nucleated cell counts. The table came from immunoSEQ multiplex PCR; TCRdb's copy has only in-frame clones and leaves some out. The DNA gave D and trimming, while V, J and clone size come from that table. Of 150,000 or so clones in the sample, around 87% are singletons; the top ten hold 0.99%. The CDR3 consists of 15 residues. Per germline, CDR1 SGDLS and CDR2 YYNGEE. Trimming shortened V by 2 bases and J by 0 bases, and 9 bases separated the two germline ends. The rearrangement joins TRBV9 to TRBJ1-3; no clear D. This receptor was taken from a man between 18 and 29 years old with acute or convalescent COVID-19. Sequences were obtained from peripheral blood. The CDR3 DNA sequence: TGTGCCAGCAGCGTTTCAGGAATCTCTGGAAACACCATATATTTT. Its protein product is CASSVSGISGNTIYF.